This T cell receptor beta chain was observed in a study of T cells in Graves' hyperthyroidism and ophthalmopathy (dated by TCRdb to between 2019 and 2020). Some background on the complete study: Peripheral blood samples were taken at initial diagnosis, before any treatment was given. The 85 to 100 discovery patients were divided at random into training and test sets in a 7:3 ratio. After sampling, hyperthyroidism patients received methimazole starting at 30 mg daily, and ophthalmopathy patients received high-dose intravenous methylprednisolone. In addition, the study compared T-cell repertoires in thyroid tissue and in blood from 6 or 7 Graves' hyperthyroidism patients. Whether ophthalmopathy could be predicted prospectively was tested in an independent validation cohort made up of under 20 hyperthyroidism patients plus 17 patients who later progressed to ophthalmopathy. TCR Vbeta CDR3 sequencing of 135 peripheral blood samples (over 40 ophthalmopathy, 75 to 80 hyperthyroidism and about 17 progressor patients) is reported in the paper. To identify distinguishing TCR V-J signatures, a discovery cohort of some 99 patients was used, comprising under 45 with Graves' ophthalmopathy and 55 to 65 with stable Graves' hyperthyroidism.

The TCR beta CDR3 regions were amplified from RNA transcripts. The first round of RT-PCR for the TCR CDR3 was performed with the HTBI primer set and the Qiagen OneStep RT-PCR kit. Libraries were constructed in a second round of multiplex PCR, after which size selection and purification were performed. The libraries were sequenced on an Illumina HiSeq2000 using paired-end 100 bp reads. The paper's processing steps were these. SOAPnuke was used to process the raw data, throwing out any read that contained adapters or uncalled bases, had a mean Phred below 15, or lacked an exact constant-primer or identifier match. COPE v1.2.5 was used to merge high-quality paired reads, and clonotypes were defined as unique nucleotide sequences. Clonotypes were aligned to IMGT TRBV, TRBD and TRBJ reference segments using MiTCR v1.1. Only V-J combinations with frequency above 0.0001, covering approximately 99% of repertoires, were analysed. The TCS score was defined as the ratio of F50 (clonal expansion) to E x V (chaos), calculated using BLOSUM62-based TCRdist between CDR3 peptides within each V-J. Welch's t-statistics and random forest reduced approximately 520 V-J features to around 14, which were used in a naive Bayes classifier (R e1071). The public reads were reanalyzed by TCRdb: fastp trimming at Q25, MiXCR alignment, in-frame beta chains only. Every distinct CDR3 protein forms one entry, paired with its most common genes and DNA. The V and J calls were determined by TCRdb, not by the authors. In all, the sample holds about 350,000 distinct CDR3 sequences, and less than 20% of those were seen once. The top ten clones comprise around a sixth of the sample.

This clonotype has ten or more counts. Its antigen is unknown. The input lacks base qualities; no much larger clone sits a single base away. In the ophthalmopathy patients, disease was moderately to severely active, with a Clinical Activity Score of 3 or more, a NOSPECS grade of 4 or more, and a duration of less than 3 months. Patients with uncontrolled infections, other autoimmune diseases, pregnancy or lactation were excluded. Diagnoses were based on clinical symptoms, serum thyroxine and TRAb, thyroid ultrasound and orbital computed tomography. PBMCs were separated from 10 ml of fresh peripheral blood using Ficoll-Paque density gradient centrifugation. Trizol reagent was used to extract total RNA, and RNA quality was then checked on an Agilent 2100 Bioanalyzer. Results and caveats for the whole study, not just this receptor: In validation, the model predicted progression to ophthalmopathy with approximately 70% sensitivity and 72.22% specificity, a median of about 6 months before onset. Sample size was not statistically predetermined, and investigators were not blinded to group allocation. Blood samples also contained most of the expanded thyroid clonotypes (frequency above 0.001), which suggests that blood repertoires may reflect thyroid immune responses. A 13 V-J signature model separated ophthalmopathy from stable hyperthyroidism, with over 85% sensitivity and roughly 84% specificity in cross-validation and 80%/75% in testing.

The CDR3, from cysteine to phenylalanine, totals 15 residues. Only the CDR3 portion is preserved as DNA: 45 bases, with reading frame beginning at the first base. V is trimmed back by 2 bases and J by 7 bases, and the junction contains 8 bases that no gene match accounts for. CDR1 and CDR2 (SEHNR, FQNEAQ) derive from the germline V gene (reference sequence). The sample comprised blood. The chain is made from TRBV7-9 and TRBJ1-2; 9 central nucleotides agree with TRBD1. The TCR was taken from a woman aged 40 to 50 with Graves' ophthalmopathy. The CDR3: CASSLLRQGVIGYTF. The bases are TGTGCCAGCAGCTTACTGCGACAGGGGGTTATTGGCTACACCTTC.